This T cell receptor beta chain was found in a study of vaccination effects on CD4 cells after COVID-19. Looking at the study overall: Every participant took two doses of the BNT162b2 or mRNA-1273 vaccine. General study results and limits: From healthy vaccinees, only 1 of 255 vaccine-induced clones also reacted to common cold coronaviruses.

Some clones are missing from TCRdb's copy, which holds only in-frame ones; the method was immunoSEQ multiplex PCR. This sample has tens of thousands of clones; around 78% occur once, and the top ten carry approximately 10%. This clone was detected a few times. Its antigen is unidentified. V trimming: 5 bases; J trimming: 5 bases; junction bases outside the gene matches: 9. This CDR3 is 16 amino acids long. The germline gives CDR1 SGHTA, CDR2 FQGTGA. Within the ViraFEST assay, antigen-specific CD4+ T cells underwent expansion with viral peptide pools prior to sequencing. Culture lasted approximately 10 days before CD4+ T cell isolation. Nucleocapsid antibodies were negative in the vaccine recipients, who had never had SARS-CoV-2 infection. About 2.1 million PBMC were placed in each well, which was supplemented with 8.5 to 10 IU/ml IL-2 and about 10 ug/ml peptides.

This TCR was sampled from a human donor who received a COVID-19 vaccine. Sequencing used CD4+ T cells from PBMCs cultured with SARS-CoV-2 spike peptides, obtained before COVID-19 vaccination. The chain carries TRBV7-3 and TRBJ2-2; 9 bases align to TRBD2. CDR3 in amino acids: CASSPISGGGTGELFF. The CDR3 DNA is TGTGCCAGCAGCCCTATTAGCGGGGGTGGTACCGGGGAGCTGTTTTTT.